These T cell receptor beta chains were read from a single sample in a study of vaccination and CD4 T cells after COVID-19. MiXCR, applied by TCRdb to the PCR reads, yields one record per CDR3 protein. The sample yields some 15,000 distinct CDR3 sequences, approximately 30% seen once. No antigen has been identified for these receptors. Sequenced material: CD4+ T cells from blood, cultured in vitro, taken after SARS-CoV-2 vaccination. The receptors were sampled from a human donor who had recovered from COVID-19. The CDR3 runs from the conserved cysteine through the conserved F or W. Fields, in order: CDR3 protein, CDR3 DNA, V gene, clone size, D gene, J gene. The D gene is left open where the match is weak. Size tells how often a clone was seen (once, few, many) or the class of an expanded clone, and some rows leave it out.

cdr3_aa: CSARDFPPGVVNTEAFF
cdr3_nt: TGCAGTGCTAGAGATTTCCCCCCCGGTGTCGTGAACACTGAAGCTTTCTTT
v_call: TRBV20-1
clone_size: .
d_call: .
j_call: TRBJ1-1

cdr3_aa: CASQGTGANVLTF
cdr3_nt: TGTGCCAGTCAGGGAACTGGGGCCAACGTCCTGACTTTC
v_call: TRBV6-1
clone_size: few
d_call: .
j_call: TRBJ2-6

cdr3_aa: CASSDGLAGHEQYF
cdr3_nt: TGTGCCAGCAGCGACGGACTAGCGGGGCACGAGCAGTACTTC
v_call: TRBV14
clone_size: .
d_call: TRBD2
j_call: TRBJ2-7

cdr3_aa: CASSTRTSGIGEQFF
cdr3_nt: TGTGCCAGCAGCACCCGGACTAGCGGGATTGGGGAGCAGTTCTTC
v_call: TRBV21-1
clone_size: few
d_call: .
j_call: TRBJ2-1

cdr3_aa: CASSDYGRTSGGYGYTF
cdr3_nt: TGTGCCAGCAGTGACTATGGACGGACATCCGGTGGCTATGGCTACACCTTC
v_call: TRBV28
clone_size: .
d_call: .
j_call: TRBJ1-2

cdr3_aa: CASSNGGKRTDTQYF
cdr3_nt: TGTGCCAGCAGTAACGGCGGGAAGAGGACAGATACGCAGTATTTT
v_call: TRBV28
clone_size: .
d_call: .
j_call: TRBJ2-3

cdr3_aa: CASSLGSGRAHEQYF
cdr3_nt: TGTGCCAGCAGCTTAGGGTCGGGCAGGGCCCACGAGCAGTACTTC
v_call: TRBV11-1
clone_size: .
d_call: .
j_call: TRBJ2-7

cdr3_aa: CSAPGARDGYTF
cdr3_nt: TGCAGCGCACCCGGTGCTCGGGATGGCTACACCTTC
v_call: TRBV29-1
clone_size: .
d_call: .
j_call: TRBJ1-2

cdr3_aa: CASSPLGQNTDTQYF
cdr3_nt: TGTGCCAGCAGTCCATTAGGACAGAACACAGATACGCAGTATTTT
v_call: TRBV6-1
clone_size: .
d_call: .
j_call: TRBJ2-3

cdr3_aa: CASSSWKANTEAFF
cdr3_nt: TGTGCCAGCAGCTCTTGGAAGGCAAACACTGAAGCTTTCTTT
v_call: TRBV7-9
clone_size: few
d_call: .
j_call: TRBJ1-1

cdr3_aa: CASSFTAGQASYEQYF
cdr3_nt: TGCGCCAGCAGCTTCACCGCGGGACAGGCCTCCTACGAGCAGTACTTC
v_call: TRBV4-1
clone_size: .
d_call: TRBD1
j_call: TRBJ2-7

cdr3_aa: CATRQNGYGYTF
cdr3_nt: TGTGCCACCAGGCAGAACGGCTATGGCTACACCTTC
v_call: TRBV24-1
clone_size: few
d_call: .
j_call: TRBJ1-2